The rows below give T cell receptor beta chains drawn from one sample of a study of PD-L1 blockade in urothelial cancer. TCRdb keeps only in-frame clones here, not all; method: immunoSEQ multiplex PCR. The data hold approximately 83,000 clones, with roughly 80% observed a single time. The specimen comprised PBMCs, sampled around atezolizumab (anti-PD-L1) treatment. Source of these receptors: a man between 70 and 80 years old with urothelial cancer. Both conserved end residues are part of each CDR3. The D gene is left open where the match is weak. Rows give clone size only sometimes, using once, few, many, or a class for an expanded clone.

j_call | clone_size | v_call | d_call | cdr3_nt | cdr3_aa
TRBJ1-1 | - | TRBV2 | TRBD1 | TGTGCCAGCATTCGGGACAGGGGGAACACTGAAGCTTTCTTT | CASIRDRGNTEAFF
TRBJ1-1 | - | TRBV6-5 | - | TGTGCCAGCAGTGCGACGCGTCAGGGGTACACTGAAGCTTTCTTT | CASSATRQGYTEAFF
TRBJ2-1 | - | TRBV5-4 | - | TGTGCCAGCAGCTTGGCCGGAGGGGCGACTGTTTTTGAGCAGTTCTTC | CASSLAGGATVFEQFF
TRBJ2-3 | - | TRBV11-3 | - | TGTGCCAGCAGCCAATTCGGGGGTACGGATACGCAGTATTTT | CASSQFGGTDTQYF
TRBJ2-2 | - | TRBV5-1 | - | TGCGCCAGCAGCTTGCCAAAGAACACCGGGGAGCTGTTTTTT | CASSLPKNTGELFF
TRBJ2-7 | - | TRBV13 | TRBD2 | TGTGCCAGCAGCGCCGAGCGGGAGGGCCTTTACGAGCAGTACTTC | CASSAEREGLYEQYF
TRBJ2-3 | - | TRBV19 | TRBD2 | TGTGCCAGTAGTAGGGGGGGGGTAGCGGGAGTAGTTCAGTATTTT | CASSRGGVAGVVQYF
TRBJ1-2 | - | TRBV5-4 | TRBD1 | TGTGCCAGCAGAATACAGGGGGCCTATGGCTACACCTTC | CASRIQGAYGYTF
TRBJ2-5 | - | TRBV5-1 | TRBD2 | TGCGCCAGCAGCCGACGATCGGGAACTAGCGGGGGCCAAGAGACCCAGTACTTC | CASSRRSGTSGGQETQYF
TRBJ1-2 | few | TRBV28 | - | TGTGCCAGCAGTTTTGGGCAGCTCTATGGCTACACCTTC | CASSFGQLYGYTF
TRBJ2-7 | - | TRBV9 | TRBD1 | TGTGCCAGCAGCGAACAGGGGTGGTACGAGCAGTACTTC | CASSEQGWYEQYF
TRBJ2-2 | few | TRBV30 | TRBD2 | TGTGCCTGGGGCGGGGGGCCGAACACCGGGGAGCTGTTTTTT | CAWGGGPNTGELFF